Detailed here is one T cell receptor beta chain. The entry originates in a study of blood T cell repertoires in COVID-19. CDR1 and CDR2 from the germline V gene are SGHRS and YFSETQ. Trimming removed 0 bases from V and 3 bases from J; junction bases left unmatched: 1. This CDR3 has 16 amino acids. The method was immunoSEQ multiplex PCR; TCRdb's version includes in-frame clones alone and lacks a portion of them. Of fewer than 250,000 clones listed, less than 90% were seen once; the top ten hold 15% to 20%. This receptor was identified in a man aged 25-40 years with active or convalescent COVID-19. The rearrangement links TRBV5-1 to TRBJ2-2, with 11 bases aligning to TRBD1. Sequenced sample: peripheral blood. CDR3 bases: TGCGCCAGCAGCTTGGGGACAGGGGGCTACACCGGGGAGCTGTTTTTT. Its protein product is CASSLGTGGYTGELFF.